This note documents a single T cell receptor (beta chain) sequence. Its antigen is unknown. This CDR3 has 15 residues. Germline CDR1 reads SGHKS; CDR2 reads YYEKEE (reference sequence). The germline V and J ends were trimmed by 4 bases and 6 bases, with 19 bases remaining between them. Sample-barcoded 5' priming and a J-beta primer mix drove a second PCR of about 6 to 12 cycles. A tag from a template-switch adaptor with 12 random nucleotides marked each cDNA molecule. MiXCR, applied by TCRdb to the 5' RACE reads, yields one record per CDR3 protein. In the table there are 600,000 to 900,000 distinct CDR3 sequences, around 24% of which are singletons. The data were taken from a study of blood T cells in healthy people across ages. Study observations and caveats: Getting older went along with TCR beta diversity per million T cells dropping roughly linearly. The authors considered diversity estimates from one million T cells to be underestimates. Among long-lived donors, naive CD4+ cells were more numerous and diversity higher than in aged donors.

This same sample was also taken into another study, of T cells of mothers and their children.

V is TRBV5-5 and J is TRBJ1-1; D is unclear. The clonotype originates from a boy between 10 and 17 years old in good health. The sequenced material came from blood. CDR3 in DNA: TGTGCCAGCAGCCAGGTCTGGCGTCATCCGGCTGAAGCTTTCTTT. Translating gives CASSQVWRHPAEAFF.